This TCR beta chain is drawn from a study of blood T cell repertoires in COVID-19. Germline assignment: CDR1 MNHEY and CDR2 SMNVEV (reference sequence). V lost 4 bases, J lost 6 bases, and 18 bases lay in between. The CDR3 runs to 15 residues. Assay: immunoSEQ multiplex PCR; the TCRdb copy retains only in-frame clones and omits some. The sample yields fewer than 250,000 clones, 86% seen once. The rearrangement joins TRBV27 to TRBJ1-2, with D uncertain. The sequenced sample was PBMCs or T cells enriched from blood (not recorded which). The TCR sequence derives from a middle-aged woman in a cohort exposed to, infected with or recovered from COVID-19 (not recorded which). Here the CDR3 DNA reads TGTGCCAGCAGTTCTTTGGGAGGAATCATTCATGGCTACACCTTC. Translated, it gives CASSSLGGIIHGYTF.